The rows below give T cell receptor beta chains drawn from one sample of a study of T cell repertoires in cytomegalovirus infection. TCRdb processed the reads anew with MiXCR; each CDR3 protein has one entry. This table holds approximately 630,000 distinct CDR3 sequences, 24% found once. Sequencing input: CD8+ T cells from PBMCs. The receptors shown here come from a human donor in good health (CMV status not recorded). Some clones in this sample may be carry-over from other donors' samples. CDR3s include the opening cysteine and the closing phenylalanine or tryptophan. Each record gives: CDR3 DNA, CDR3 protein, D gene, J gene, V gene, clone size. D genes are given only for firm matches. The listing skips clone size in some rows; elsewhere it reads once, few, many or a size class.

TGCGCCAGCAGCTTGGCGGACTGGGGGGGCACCTACAATGAGCAGTTCTTC CASSLADWGGTYNEQFF - TRBJ2-1 TRBV5-1 few
TGCGCCAGCAGCTTGTATGAAAGGTTTGACACCGGGGAGCTGTTTTTT CASSLYERFDTGELFF - TRBJ2-2 TRBV5-1 -
TGTGCCAGCAGCTTTCTGGGCTTTGACACTGAAGCTTTCTTT CASSFLGFDTEAFF - TRBJ1-1 TRBV7-8 many
TGTGCCAGTAGTATAGAGGGCAGTTTTTATAGCAATCAGTCCCAGCATTTT CASSIEGSFYSNQSQHF - TRBJ1-5 TRBV19 -
TGTGCCAGTAGCTGGTCGGACAGGGGGGACGAGCAGTACTTC CASSWSDRGDEQYF TRBD1 TRBJ2-7 TRBV19 -
TGTGCCAGCAGTTCCCGGGGACAGGGGGCGCCGGATACGCAGTATTTT CASSSRGQGAPDTQYF TRBD1 TRBJ2-3 TRBV12-3/TRBV12-4 few
TGCAGCGTTGCAGGGGCAGGGGCTGAAGCTTTCTTT CSVAGAGAEAFF - TRBJ1-1 TRBV29-1 -
TGTGCCAGCAGCTTAGGATATGGGCCAACTAATGAAAAACTGTTTTTT CASSLGYGPTNEKLFF - TRBJ1-4 TRBV7-6 few
TGCAGCGTTGACGGAGAAACTGCCTACAATGAGCAGTTCTTC CSVDGETAYNEQFF - TRBJ2-1 TRBV29-1 few
TGCGCCAGCAGGCGGGGGGACACAGATACGCAGTATTTT CASRRGDTDTQYF TRBD2 TRBJ2-3 TRBV5-1 -